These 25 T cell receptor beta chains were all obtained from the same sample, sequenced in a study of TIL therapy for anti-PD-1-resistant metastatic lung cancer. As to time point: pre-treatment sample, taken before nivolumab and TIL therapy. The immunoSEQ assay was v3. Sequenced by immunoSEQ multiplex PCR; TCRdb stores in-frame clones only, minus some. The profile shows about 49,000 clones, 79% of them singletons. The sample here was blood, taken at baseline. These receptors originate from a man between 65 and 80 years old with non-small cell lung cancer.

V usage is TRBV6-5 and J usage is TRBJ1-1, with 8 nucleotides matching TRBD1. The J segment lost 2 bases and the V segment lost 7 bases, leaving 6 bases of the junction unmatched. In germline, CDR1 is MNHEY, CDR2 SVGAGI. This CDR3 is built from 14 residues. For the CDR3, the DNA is TGTGCCAGCAAACCGACAGGGGCAAACACTGAAGCTTTCTTT. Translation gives CASKPTGANTEAFF.

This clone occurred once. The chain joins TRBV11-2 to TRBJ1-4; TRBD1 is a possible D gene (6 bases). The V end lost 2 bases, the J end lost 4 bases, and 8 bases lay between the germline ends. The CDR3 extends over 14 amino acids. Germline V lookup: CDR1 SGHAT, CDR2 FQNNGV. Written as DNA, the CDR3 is TGTGCCAGCAGCTTACGACAGGATAATGAAAAACTGTTTTTT. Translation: CASSLRQDNEKLFF.

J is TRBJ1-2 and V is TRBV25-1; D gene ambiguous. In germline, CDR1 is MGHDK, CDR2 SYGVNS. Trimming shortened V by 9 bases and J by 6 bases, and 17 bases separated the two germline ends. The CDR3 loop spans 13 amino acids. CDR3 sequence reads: CARSGRKKDGYTF. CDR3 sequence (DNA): TGTGCCAGGTCAGGACGGAAAAAGGATGGCTACACCTTC.

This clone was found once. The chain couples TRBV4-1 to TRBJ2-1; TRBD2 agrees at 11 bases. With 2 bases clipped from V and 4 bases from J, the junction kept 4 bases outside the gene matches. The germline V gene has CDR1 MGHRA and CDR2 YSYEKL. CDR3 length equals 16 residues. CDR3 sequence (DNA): TGCGCCAGCAGCCAACTAGCGGGGGGTACTTACAATGAGCAGTTCTTC. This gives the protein CASSQLAGGTYNEQFF.

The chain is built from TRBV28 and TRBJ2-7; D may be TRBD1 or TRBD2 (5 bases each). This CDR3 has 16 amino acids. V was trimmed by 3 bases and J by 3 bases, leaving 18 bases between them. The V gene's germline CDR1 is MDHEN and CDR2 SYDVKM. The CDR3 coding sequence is TGTGCCAGCAGTTTCCCCTGGGGAGCAGGGCTCTACGAGCAGTACTTC. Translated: CASSFPWGAGLYEQYF.

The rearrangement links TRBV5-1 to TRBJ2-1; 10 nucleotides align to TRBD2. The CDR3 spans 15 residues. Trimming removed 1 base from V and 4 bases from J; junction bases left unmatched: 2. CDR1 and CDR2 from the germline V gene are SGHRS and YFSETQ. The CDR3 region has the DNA TGCGCCAGCAGCTTGACTAGCGGGGAATACAATGAGCAGTTCTTC. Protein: CASSLTSGEYNEQFF.

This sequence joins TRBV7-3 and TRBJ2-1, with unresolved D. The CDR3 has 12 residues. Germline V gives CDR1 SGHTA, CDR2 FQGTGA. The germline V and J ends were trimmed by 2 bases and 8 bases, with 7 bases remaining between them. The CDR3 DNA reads TGTGCCAGCAGCTTATCCCCCCATGAGCAGTTCTTC. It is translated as CASSLSPHEQFF. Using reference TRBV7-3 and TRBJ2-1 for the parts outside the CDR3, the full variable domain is GAGVSQTPSNKVTEKGKYVELRCDPISGHTALYWYRQSLGQGPEFLIYFQGTGAADDSGLPNDRFFAVRPEGSVSTLKIQRTERGDSAVYLCASSLSPHEQFFGPGTRLTVL.

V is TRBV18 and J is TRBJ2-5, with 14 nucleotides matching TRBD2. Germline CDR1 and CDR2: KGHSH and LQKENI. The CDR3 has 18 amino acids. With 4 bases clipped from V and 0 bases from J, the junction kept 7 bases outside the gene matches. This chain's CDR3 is CASSQGLAGGGNQETQYF. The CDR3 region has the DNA TGTGCCAGCTCACAAGGACTAGCGGGAGGAGGAAACCAAGAGACCCAGTACTTC.

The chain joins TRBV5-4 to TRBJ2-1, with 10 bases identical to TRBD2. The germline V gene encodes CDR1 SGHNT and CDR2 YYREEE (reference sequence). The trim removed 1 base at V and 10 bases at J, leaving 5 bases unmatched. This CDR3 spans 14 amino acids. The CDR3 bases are TGTGCCAGCAGCTTGCGCCTAGCGGGGGACGAGCAGTTCTTC. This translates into CASSLRLAGDEQFF.

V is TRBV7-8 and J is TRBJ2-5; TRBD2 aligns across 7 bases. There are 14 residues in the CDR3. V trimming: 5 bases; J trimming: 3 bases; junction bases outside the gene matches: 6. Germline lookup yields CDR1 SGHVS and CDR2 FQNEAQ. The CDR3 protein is CASSASGGEETQYF. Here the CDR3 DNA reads TGTGCCAGCAGCGCTAGCGGTGGAGAAGAGACCCAGTACTTC.

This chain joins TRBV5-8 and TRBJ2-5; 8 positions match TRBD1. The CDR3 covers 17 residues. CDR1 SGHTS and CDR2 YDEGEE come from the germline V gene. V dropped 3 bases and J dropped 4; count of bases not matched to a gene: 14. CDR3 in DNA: TGTGCCAGCAGCTCCCGGGACAGGAGGCTTCTAGGAGAGACCCAGTACTTC. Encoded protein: CASSSRDRRLLGETQYF. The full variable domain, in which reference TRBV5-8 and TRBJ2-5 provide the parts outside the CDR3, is EAGVTQSPTHLIKTRGQQATLRCSPISGHTSVYWYQQALGLGLQFLLWYDEGEERNRGNFPPRFSGRQFPNYSSELNVNALELEDSALYLCASSSRDRRLLGETQYFGPGTRLLVL.

CDR3 bases: TGTGCCAGCAGTGTCAAGAATAGCAATCAGCCCCAGCATTTT. It specifies CASSVKNSNQPQHF. The chain couples TRBV28 to TRBJ1-5; no clear D gene. Trimming cost V 5 bases and J 0 bases, with 8 bases left between them. The CDR3 covers 14 residues. The germline V gene has CDR1 MDHEN and CDR2 SYDVKM.

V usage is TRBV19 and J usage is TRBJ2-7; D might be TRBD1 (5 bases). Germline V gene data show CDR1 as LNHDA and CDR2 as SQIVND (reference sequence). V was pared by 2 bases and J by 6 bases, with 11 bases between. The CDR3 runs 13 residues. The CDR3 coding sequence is TGTGCCAGTAGTATAAGTGCAGGGCGCGAGCAGTACTTC. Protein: CASSISAGREQYF.

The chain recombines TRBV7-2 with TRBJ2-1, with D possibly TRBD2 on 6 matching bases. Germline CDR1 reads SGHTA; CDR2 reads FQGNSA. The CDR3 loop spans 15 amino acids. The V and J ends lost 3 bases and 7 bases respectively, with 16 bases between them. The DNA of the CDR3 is TGTGCCAGCAGCTTTAGCGGTCGGATCCCTAATGAGCAGTTCTTC. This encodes CASSFSGRIPNEQFF.

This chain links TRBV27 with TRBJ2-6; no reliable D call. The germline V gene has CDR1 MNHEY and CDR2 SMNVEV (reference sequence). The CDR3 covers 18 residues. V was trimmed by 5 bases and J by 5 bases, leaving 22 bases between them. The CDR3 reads CASSPLDWLQSRANVLTF. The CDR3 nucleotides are TGTGCCAGCAGTCCGTTAGACTGGCTACAAAGTCGGGCCAACGTCCTGACTTTC.

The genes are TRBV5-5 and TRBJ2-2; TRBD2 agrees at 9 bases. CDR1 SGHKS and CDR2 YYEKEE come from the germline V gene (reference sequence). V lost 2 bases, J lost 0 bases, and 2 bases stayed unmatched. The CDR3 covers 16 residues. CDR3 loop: CASSLAGGANTGELFF. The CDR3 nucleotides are TGTGCCAGCAGCTTAGCGGGAGGAGCGAACACCGGGGAGCTGTTTTTT.

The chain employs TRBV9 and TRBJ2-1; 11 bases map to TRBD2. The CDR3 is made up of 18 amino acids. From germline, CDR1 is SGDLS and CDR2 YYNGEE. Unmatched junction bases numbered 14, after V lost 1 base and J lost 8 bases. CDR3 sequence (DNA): TGTGCCAGCAGCGTAAGGCTAGCGGGAGGCGGAATATCGGATGAGCAGTTCTTC. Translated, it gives CASSVRLAGGGISDEQFF.

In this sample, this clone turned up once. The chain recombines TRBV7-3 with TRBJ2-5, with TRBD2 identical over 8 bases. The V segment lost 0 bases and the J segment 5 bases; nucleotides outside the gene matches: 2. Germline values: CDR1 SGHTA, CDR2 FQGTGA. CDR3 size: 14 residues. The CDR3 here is CASSLTASGETQYF. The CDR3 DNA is TGTGCCAGCAGCTTAACCGCTAGCGGGGAGACCCAGTACTTC.

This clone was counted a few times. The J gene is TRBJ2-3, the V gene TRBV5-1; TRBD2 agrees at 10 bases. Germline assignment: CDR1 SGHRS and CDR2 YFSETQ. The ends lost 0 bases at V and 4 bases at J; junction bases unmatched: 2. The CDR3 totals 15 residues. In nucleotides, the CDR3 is TGCGCCAGCAGCTTGGGGCTAGCGGGAGCAGATACGCAGTATTTT. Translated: CASSLGLAGADTQYF.

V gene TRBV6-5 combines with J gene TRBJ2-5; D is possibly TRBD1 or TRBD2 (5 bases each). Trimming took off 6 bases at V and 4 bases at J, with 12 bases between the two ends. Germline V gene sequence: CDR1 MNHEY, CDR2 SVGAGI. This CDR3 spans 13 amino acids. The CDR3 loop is CASSSGTGETQYF. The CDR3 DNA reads TGTGCCAGCAGCTCCGGGACCGGAGAGACCCAGTACTTC.

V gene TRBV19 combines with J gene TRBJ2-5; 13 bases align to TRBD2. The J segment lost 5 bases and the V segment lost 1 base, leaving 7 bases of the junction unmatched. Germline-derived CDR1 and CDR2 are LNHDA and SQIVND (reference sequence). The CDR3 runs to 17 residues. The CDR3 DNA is TGTGCCAGTAGTATAGGACCGGGACTAGCGGGAAGGGAGACCCAGTACTTC. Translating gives CASSIGPGLAGRETQYF. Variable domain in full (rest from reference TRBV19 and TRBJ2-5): DGGITQSPKYLFRKEGQNVTLSCEQNLNHDAMYWYRQDPGQGLRLIYYSQIVNDFQKGDIAEGYSVSREKKESFPLTVTSAQKNPTAFYLCASSIGPGLAGRETQYFGPGTRLLVL.

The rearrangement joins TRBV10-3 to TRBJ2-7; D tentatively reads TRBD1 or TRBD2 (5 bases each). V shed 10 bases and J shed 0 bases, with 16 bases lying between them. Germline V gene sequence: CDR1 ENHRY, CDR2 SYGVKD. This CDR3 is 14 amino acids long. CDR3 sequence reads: CATLLGESSYEQYF. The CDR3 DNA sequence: TGTGCCACCCTATTAGGGGAGAGCTCCTACGAGCAGTACTTC.

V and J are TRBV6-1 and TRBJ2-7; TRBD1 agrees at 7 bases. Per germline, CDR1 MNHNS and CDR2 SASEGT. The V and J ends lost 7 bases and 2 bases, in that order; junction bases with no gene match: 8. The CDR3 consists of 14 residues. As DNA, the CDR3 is TGTGCCAGCACCCCGACAGGGCCTACCTACGAGCAGTACTTC. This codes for CASTPTGPTYEQYF.

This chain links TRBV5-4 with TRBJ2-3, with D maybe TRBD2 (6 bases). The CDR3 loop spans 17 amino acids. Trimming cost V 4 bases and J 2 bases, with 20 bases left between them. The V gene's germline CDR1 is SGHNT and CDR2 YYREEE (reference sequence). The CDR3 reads CASSNQYLATHTDTQYF. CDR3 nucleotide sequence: TGTGCCAGCAGCAACCAATACCTAGCGACCCACACAGATACGCAGTATTTT.

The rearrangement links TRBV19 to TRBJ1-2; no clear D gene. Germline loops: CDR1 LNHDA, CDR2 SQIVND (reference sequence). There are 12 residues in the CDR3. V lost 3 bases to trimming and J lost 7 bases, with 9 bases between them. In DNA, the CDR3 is TGTGCCAGTAGTATCAAGACCAGTGGCTACACCTTC. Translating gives CASSIKTSGYTF.